This section outlines one T cell receptor (beta chain) sequence together with its context. Its matching antigen is unknown. These data originate in a study of neoadjuvant nivolumab and ipilimumab in lung cancer. V was trimmed by 1 base and J by 2 bases, leaving 11 bases between them. The germline CDR1 and CDR2 sequences are SEHNR and FQNEAQ (reference sequence). The length of the CDR3 is 15 residues. Findings and limits, study-wide: TCR clonality did not significantly correlate with pathologic tumor regression. Only two of four nivolumab-treated tumors gained richness and clonality by surgery. Pretherapy blood TCR richness correlated positively with resected tumor richness.

Clones were sequenced by immunoSEQ multiplex PCR, and TCRdb holds only the in-frame ones, with some missing. The sample includes about 25,000 clones, approximately 78% of them seen just once. Specimen: tumor tissue, collected after neoadjuvant nivolumab, alone or with ipilimumab, at or shortly before surgery. This sequence joins TRBV7-9 and TRBJ1-2; D ambiguous. The TCR comes from an adult with non-small cell lung cancer. In DNA form, the CDR3 reads TGTGCCAGCAGCTTAGTGGCCCTAGCAAACTATGGCTACACCTTC. It specifies CASSLVALANYGYTF.